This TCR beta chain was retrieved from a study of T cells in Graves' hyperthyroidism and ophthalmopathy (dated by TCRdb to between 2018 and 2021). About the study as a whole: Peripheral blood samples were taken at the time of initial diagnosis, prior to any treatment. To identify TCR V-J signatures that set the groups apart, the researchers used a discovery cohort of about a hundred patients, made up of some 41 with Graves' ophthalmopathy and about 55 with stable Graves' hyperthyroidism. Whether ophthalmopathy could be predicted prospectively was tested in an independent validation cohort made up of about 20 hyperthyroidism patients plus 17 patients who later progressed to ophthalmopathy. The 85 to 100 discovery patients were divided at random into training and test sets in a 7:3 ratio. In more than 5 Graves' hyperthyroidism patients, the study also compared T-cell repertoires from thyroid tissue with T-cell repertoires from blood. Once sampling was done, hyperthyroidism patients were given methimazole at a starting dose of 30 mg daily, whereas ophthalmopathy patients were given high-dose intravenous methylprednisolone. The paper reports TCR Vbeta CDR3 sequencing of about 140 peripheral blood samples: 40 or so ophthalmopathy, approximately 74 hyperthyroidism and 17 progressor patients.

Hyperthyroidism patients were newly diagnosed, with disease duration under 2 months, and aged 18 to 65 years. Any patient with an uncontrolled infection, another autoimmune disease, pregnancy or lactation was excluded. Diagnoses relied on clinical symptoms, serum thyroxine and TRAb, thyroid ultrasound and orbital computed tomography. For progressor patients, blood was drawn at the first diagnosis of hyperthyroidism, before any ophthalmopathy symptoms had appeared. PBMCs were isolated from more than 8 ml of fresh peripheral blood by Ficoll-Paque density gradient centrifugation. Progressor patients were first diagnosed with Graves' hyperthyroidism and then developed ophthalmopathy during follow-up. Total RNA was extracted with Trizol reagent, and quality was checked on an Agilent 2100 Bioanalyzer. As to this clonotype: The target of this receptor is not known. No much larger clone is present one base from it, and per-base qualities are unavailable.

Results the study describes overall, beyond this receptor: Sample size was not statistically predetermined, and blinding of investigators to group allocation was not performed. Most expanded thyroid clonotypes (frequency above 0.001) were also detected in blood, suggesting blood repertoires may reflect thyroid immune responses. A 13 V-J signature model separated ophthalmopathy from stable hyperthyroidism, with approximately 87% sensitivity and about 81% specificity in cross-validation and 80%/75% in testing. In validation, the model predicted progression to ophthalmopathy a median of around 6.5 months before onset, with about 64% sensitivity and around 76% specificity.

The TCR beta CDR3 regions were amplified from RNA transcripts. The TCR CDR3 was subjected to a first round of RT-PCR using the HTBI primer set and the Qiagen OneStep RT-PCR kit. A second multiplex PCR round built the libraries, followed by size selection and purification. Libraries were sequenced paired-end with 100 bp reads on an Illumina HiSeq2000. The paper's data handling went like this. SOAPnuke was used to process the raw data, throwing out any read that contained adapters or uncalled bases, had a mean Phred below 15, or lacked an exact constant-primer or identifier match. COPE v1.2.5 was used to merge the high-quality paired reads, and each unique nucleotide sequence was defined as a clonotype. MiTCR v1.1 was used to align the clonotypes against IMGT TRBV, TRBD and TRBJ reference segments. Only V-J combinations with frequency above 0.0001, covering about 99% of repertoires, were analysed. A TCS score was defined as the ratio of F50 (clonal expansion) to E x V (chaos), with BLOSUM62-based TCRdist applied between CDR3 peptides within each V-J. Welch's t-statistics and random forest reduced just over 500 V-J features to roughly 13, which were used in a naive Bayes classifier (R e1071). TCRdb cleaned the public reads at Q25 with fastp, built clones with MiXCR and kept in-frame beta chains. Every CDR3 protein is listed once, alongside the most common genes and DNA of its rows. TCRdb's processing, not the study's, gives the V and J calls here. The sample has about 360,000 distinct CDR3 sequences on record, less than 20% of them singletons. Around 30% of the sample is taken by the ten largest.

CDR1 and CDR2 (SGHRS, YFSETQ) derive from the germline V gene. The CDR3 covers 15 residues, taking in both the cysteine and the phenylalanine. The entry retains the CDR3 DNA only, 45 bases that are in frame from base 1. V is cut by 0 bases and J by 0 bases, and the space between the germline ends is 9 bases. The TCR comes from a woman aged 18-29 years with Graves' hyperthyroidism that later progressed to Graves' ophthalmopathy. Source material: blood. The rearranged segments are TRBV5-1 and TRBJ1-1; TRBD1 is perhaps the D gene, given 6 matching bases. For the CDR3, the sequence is CASSLGWTVNTEAFF. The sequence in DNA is TGCGCCAGCAGCTTGGGCTGGACAGTGAACACTGAAGCTTTCTTT.